The rows below give T cell receptor beta chains drawn from one sample of a study of blood T cell repertoires in COVID-19. Clones were sequenced by immunoSEQ multiplex PCR, and TCRdb holds only the in-frame ones, with some missing. The sample has 95,000 to 150,000 clones; under 90% are singletons. Sequenced material: peripheral blood. The receptors stem from a woman in her 70s with acute or convalescent COVID-19. The CDR3 runs from the conserved cysteine through the conserved F or W. Each record gives: D gene, V gene, J gene, clone size, CDR3 DNA, CDR3 protein. A D gene is named only where the DNA matches it firmly. Clone size, where shown, is once, few, many, or a class for clones that have expanded.

TRBD1	TRBV7-9	TRBJ1-1	.	TGTGCCAGCTTTCGGACAGGAAAGAACACTGAAGCTTTCTTT	CASFRTGKNTEAFF
.	TRBV3-1/TRBV3-2	TRBJ1-1	few	TGTGCCAGCAGCCCCCTTGGGAGGAACACTGAAGCTTTCTTT	CASSPLGRNTEAFF
.	TRBV12-3/TRBV12-4	TRBJ1-2	.	TGTGCCAGCAGTCAGATCGACAGGAATGGCTACACCTTC	CASSQIDRNGYTF
.	TRBV2	TRBJ1-4	.	TGTGCCAGCAGTGATTGGCAGGGGCGGTTTTTT	CASSDWQGRFF
.	TRBV7-2	TRBJ2-5	.	TGTGCCAGCAGCTTCAACCAAGAGACCCAGTACTTC	CASSFNQETQYF
.	TRBV4-3	TRBJ1-6	.	TGCGCCAGCAGCCAAGCCCGAACTGGGAGCTCCTATAATTCACCCCTCCACTTT	CASSQARTGSSYNSPLHF
.	TRBV5-1	TRBJ2-6	.	TGCGCCAGCAGCGGAGGGTCGTCTGGGGCCAACGTCCTGACTTTC	CASSGGSSGANVLTF
TRBD1	TRBV18	TRBJ2-7	.	TGTGCCAGCTCACCGCCGACAGGGACAGGGTACGAGCAGTACTTC	CASSPPTGTGYEQYF
TRBD1	TRBV29-1	TRBJ1-2	.	TGCAGCGTTGGGACAGGGGATGGCTACACCTTC	CSVGTGDGYTF
.	TRBV4-2	TRBJ2-3	many	TGTGCCAGCAGCCAAGATTCAAGCACAGATACGCAGTATTTT	CASSQDSSTDTQYF
.	TRBV3-1/TRBV3-2	TRBJ2-2	.	TGTGCCAGCAGCCAAGTAATGGGCTCCGGGGAGCTGTTTTTT	CASSQVMGSGELFF
.	TRBV12-3/TRBV12-4	TRBJ1-3	.	TGTGCCAGCAGACAGAGCTCTGGAAACACCATATATTTT	CASRQSSGNTIYF
.	TRBV19	TRBJ1-1	.	TGTGCCAGTACCTCTCTTAACGGTGAAGCTTTCTTT	CASTSLNGEAFF
.	TRBV2	TRBJ2-3	.	TGTGCCAGCAGTGAGGTGGTGGGACTCAGCACAGATACGCAGTATTTT	CASSEVVGLSTDTQYF
.	TRBV7-9	TRBJ2-3	.	TGTGCCAGCACCACGGGTGGGGCAGGCACAGATACGCAGTATTTT	CASTTGGAGTDTQYF
.	TRBV4-3	TRBJ2-3	.	TGCGCCAGCAGCCATACCAGGGCCAGCACAGATACGCAGTATTTT	CASSHTRASTDTQYF
TRBD2	TRBV29-1	TRBJ2-3	.	TGCAGCGGCAATAAAACTAGCGGGCCTAGCACAGATACGCAGTATTTT	CSGNKTSGPSTDTQYF
.	TRBV6-4	TRBJ1-6	.	TGTGCCAGCAGACGGGACTTTAATTCACCCCTCCACTTT	CASRRDFNSPLHF
TRBD1	TRBV18	TRBJ1-1	.	TGTGCCAGCTCATTGAATTGGGACAGAAGGGTTGAAGCTTTCTTT	CASSLNWDRRVEAFF
.	TRBV3-1/TRBV3-2	TRBJ2-7	.	TGTGCCAGCAGCCAGAATCTAGCGTCCCCTTTTTACGAGCAGTACTTC	CASSQNLASPFYEQYF
TRBD1	TRBV6-4	TRBJ2-5	.	TGTGCCAGCAGTGAAGACCGGGACAGGGGTGGTGAGACCCAGTACTTC	CASSEDRDRGGETQYF
TRBD1	TRBV7-8	TRBJ2-3	.	TGTGCCAGCAGCTTGAAGAGGTCCCGGGACAGGGCTAGGGCCACAGATACGCAGTATTTT	CASSLKRSRDRARATDTQYF
.	TRBV19	TRBJ2-3	.	TGTGCCAGTAGTATGAGGCAGGGTGGCGATACGCAGTATTTT	CASSMRQGGDTQYF
.	TRBV30	TRBJ2-7	.	TGTGCCTGGAGTGTTTCGGGTTACGAGCAGTACTTC	CAWSVSGYEQYF
.	TRBV2	TRBJ2-5	few	TGTGCCAGCAGTCCGGCGGGGAACCCGCAAGAGACCCAGTACTTC	CASSPAGNPQETQYF
.	TRBV7-9	TRBJ2-7	once	TGTGCCAGCAGCCGGACAGACCTTTCCTACGAGCAGTACTTC	CASSRTDLSYEQYF
TRBD1	TRBV5-6	TRBJ1-1	few	TGTGCCAGCAGGGTTACGGGACAGGGTTTGGGGACTGAAGCTTTCTTT	CASRVTGQGLGTEAFF
.	TRBV4-1	TRBJ2-5	.	TGCGCCAGCAGCCAAGATAAATCGGAGACCCAGTACTTC	CASSQDKSETQYF
TRBD2	TRBV19	TRBJ2-2	.	TGTGCCAGTAGTCCCCGACTAGCGGGGGGCCCCGGGGAGCTGTTTTTT	CASSPRLAGGPGELFF
.	TRBV6-4	TRBJ1-1	.	TGTGCCAGCAGTGAAACGCGGCAAACCGCTGAAGCTTTCTTT	CASSETRQTAEAFF
TRBD1	TRBV10-3	TRBJ1-1	.	TGTGCCATCAGCCCCCGGACAGGGTCTGAAGCTTTCTTT	CAISPRTGSEAFF
.	TRBV6-4	TRBJ1-1	few	TGTGCCAGCAGTTTGGCCCCCAGGGTTGGGTCAGGAGCTTTCTTT	CASSLAPRVGSGAFF